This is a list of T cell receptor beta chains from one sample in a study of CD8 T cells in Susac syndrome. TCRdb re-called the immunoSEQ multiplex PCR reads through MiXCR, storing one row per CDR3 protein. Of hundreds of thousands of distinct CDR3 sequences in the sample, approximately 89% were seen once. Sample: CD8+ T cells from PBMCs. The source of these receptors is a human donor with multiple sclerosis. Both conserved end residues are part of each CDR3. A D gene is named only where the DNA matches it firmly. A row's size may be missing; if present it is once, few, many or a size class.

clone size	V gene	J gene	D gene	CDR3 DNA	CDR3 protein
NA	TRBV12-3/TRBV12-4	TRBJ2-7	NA	TGTGCCAGCAGTTTCCAGGGAGTGGGTTCCTACGAGCAGTACTTC	CASSFQGVGSYEQYF
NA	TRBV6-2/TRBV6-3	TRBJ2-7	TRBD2	TGTGCCAGCAGTGCCTGGACTAGCGGGAGGGACGAGCAGTACTTC	CASSAWTSGRDEQYF
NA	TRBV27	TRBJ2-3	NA	TGTGCCAGCGCGGGCGCCGCGATACTTTTCACAGATACGCAGTATTTT	CASAGAAILFTDTQYF
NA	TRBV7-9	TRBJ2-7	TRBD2	TGTGCCAGCAGCTTAGTGAGGGGAGGGCCTCAGGAGCAGTACTTC	CASSLVRGGPQEQYF
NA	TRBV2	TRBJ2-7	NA	TGTGCCAGCAGTGAAGTATATGAGGACCCGGGAAGAGAGCAGTACTTC	CASSEVYEDPGREQYF
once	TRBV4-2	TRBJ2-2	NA	TGTGCCAGCAGCCAAGAGACGGTAGAAGTCTACACCGGGGAGCTGTTTTTT	CASSQETVEVYTGELFF
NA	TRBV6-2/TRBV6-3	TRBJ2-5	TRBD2	TGTGCCAGCAGTCAAAAGACCTGGACTAGCGTGGATACGGAGACCCAGTACTTC	CASSQKTWTSVDTETQYF
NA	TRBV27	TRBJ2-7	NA	TGTGCCAGCAGTTTCGGGAGTAGGAACGAGCAGTACTTC	CASSFGSRNEQYF
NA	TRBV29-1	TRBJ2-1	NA	TGCAGCGTTGGTGCAGGGGTAAATGAGCAGTTCTTC	CSVGAGVNEQFF
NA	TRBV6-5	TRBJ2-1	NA	TGTGCCAGCAGTTACTCGAGCTCTGGGGGACCAACCTACAATGAGCAGTTCTTC	CASSYSSSGGPTYNEQFF
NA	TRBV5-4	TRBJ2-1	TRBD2	TGTGCCAGCAGCACGACTAGCGTCTCCTACAATGAGCAGTTCTTC	CASSTTSVSYNEQFF
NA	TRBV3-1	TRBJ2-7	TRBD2	TGTGCCAGCAGCCAAGAACCGGGAGGTATCTACGAGCAGTACTTC	CASSQEPGGIYEQYF
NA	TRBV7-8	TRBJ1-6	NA	TGTGCCAGCAGCCAGACCCTAGACAGGAGCTCCTATAATTCACCCCTCCACTTT	CASSQTLDRSSYNSPLHF
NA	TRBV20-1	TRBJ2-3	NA	TGCAGTGCCCCTCTTCTGGGACCCCTTAGCACAGATACGCAGTATTTT	CSAPLLGPLSTDTQYF
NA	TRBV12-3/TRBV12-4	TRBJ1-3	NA	TGTGCCAGCCCCCGGCGGGGGGAGAGCTCTGGAAACACCATATATTTT	CASPRRGESSGNTIYF
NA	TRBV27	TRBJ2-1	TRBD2	TGTGCCAGCAGAGTAGCGGGTAATGAGCAGTTCTTC	CASRVAGNEQFF
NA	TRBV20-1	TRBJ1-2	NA	TGCAGTGCCGTTTCTAAGGGGCAGGTCTATGGCTACACCTTC	CSAVSKGQVYGYTF
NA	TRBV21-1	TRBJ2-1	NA	TGTGCCAGCAGCAAAGACCATGTAGGCAGAACATACAATGAGCAGTTCTTC	CASSKDHVGRTYNEQFF
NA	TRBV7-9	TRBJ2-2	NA	TGTGCCAGCAGCAGGGACGCGAACACCGGGGAGCTGTTTTTT	CASSRDANTGELFF
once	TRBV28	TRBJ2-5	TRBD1	TGTGCCAGCAGACAGGGGCTAACACAAGAGACCCAGTACTTC	CASRQGLTQETQYF
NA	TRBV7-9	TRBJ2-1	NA	TGTGCCAGCAGCTGGTCTCTAACCCCCCATGAGCAGTTCTTC	CASSWSLTPHEQFF
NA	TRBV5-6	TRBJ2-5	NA	TGTGCCAGCAGCTTGGGGCCGAGTACCAGAGAGACCCAGTACTTC	CASSLGPSTRETQYF
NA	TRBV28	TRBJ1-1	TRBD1	TGTCTCAGCAGATTTCAGGGGGGCACTGAAGCTTTCTTT	CLSRFQGGTEAFF
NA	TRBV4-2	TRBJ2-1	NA	TGTGCCAGTCTCGCGGGAAATGAGCAGTTCTTC	CASLAGNEQFF
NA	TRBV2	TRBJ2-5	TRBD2	TGTGCCAGCAAGGGAGGGCTGAAGACCCAGTACTTC	CASKGGLKTQYF